The 24 T cell receptor beta chains listed next were all sequenced from one sample in a study of cytomegalovirus exposure and HLA in healthy donors. 13 Jbeta primers and 60 Vbeta primers were used for the PCR. Only in-frame clones appear in the TCRdb table, and some are missing; sequencing was by immunoSEQ multiplex PCR. This table has around 180,000 clones, about four fifths appearing once. The sample was PBMCs. Receptors were obtained from a woman aged 25 to 45 in good health and CMV-seropositive.

The rearrangement joins TRBV5-1 to TRBJ2-4, with 7 bases lining up with TRBD1. Germline V CDR1 and CDR2: SGHRS, YFSETQ. The V gene end was trimmed by 4 bases and the J gene end by 3 bases; junction bases not matched to a gene: 7. The length of the CDR3 is 15 residues. CDR3: CASSHFQGDKNIQYF. Written as DNA, the CDR3 is TGCGCCAGCAGCCACTTCCAGGGGGACAAAAACATTCAGTACTTC.

This clone has just one count. The gene calls are TRBV5-1 and TRBJ2-7, with 9 bases that match TRBD1. The CDR3 has 14 amino acids. J gave up 7 bases and V 4 bases, and 9 bases lay outside the gene matches. The germline V gene has CDR1 SGHRS and CDR2 YFSETQ. For the CDR3, the DNA is TGCGCCAGCAGCGCCGGGACAGGGACGGGAGAGCAGTACTTC. Translated: CASSAGTGTGEQYF.

The chain carries TRBV19 and TRBJ2-7; D is unclear. The ends were cut back, 1 base at V and 6 bases at J, with 13 bases in the middle. Germline CDR1 is LNHDA and CDR2 is SQIVND (reference sequence). The CDR3 extends over 14 amino acids. The CDR3 sequence: CASSIALLGREQYF. In nucleotides, the CDR3 is TGTGCCAGTAGTATAGCCCTCCTAGGTCGCGAGCAGTACTTC.

Points on this clone: The junction shows a germline mismatch at one end, possibly a read error. The gene calls are TRBV28 and TRBJ2-5; no clear D. Per the germline V gene, CDR1 is MDHEN and CDR2 is SYDVKM. This CDR3 region has 12 residues. The CDR3 protein is CASSLFSGSLDF. In nucleotides, the CDR3 is TGTGCCAGCAGTTTGTTTTCCGGGTCCTTGGACTTC.

The chain links TRBV5-4 to TRBJ2-7; 7 bases agree with TRBD1. The CDR3 loop spans 14 amino acids. J was trimmed by 0 bases and V by 7 bases; bases with no gene match: 7. Per the germline V gene, CDR1 is SGHNT and CDR2 is YYREEE (reference sequence). The CDR3 protein is CASRARDSSYEQYF. For the CDR3, the DNA is TGTGCCAGCCGCGCCAGGGACAGCTCCTACGAGCAGTACTTC.

The V call is TRBV5-8, the J call TRBJ1-5; D unresolved. CDR3 length equals 14 residues. Per germline, CDR1 SGHTS and CDR2 YDEGEE. V lost 0 bases to trimming and J lost 7 bases, with 11 bases between them. The chain's CDR3 is CASSLDSISQPQHF. Written as DNA, the CDR3 is TGTGCCAGCAGCTTGGACAGTATATCCCAGCCCCAGCATTTT. The full variable domain, its missing parts supplied by reference TRBV5-8 and TRBJ1-5, is EAGVTQSPTHLIKTRGQQATLRCSPISGHTSVYWYQQALGLGLQFLLWYDEGEERNRGNFPPRFSGRQFPNYSSELNVNALELEDSALYLCASSLDSISQPQHFGDGTRLSIL.

The chain is built from TRBV27 and TRBJ2-7; 9 nucleotides align to TRBD1. The germline CDR1 and CDR2 sequences are MNHEY and SMNVEV (reference sequence). Trimming took 5 bases from V and 3 from J; bases not matched to a gene: 14. This CDR3 has 17 amino acids. The CDR3 DNA sequence: TGTGCCAGCAGTCCGCGGACAGGGGCGGCTCTCTACTACGAGCAGTACTTC. It translates to CASSPRTGAALYYEQYF.

This chain joins TRBV27 and TRBJ2-1, with 7 positions matching TRBD1. The ends lost 8 bases at V and 9 bases at J; junction bases unmatched: 4. Germline V gene sequence: CDR1 MNHEY, CDR2 SMNVEV (reference sequence). This CDR3 has 11 amino acids. In nucleotides, the CDR3 is TGTGCCAGCCACAGGGGACGTGAGCAGTTCTTC. Its translation is CASHRGREQFF.

The rearrangement links TRBV6-1 to TRBJ1-5; possibly TRBD1 for D (6 bases). V lost 2 bases and J 7 bases, leaving 15 bases between the germline ends. The CDR3 spans 15 residues. Germline assignment: CDR1 MNHNS and CDR2 SASEGT. This chain's CDR3 is CASSESGRGGQPQHF. The CDR3 DNA is TGTGCCAGCAGTGAAAGCGGCAGGGGTGGGCAGCCCCAGCATTTT.

This clone showed up just once. The chain combines TRBV25-1 with TRBJ2-7, with D unclear. The CDR3 covers 14 residues. Trimming stripped 4 bases from V and 5 bases from J, with 15 bases between. The germline V gene has CDR1 MGHDK and CDR2 SYGVNS. CDR3 sequence: CASSGFAEVHEQYF. Written as DNA, the CDR3 is TGTGCCAGCAGTGGATTTGCAGAAGTGCACGAGCAGTACTTC.

A word on this clone: Sequence at one end of the junction differs from germline and may be a read error. The sample has other DNA sequences that encode this CDR3 too. This chain connects TRBV4-2 to TRBJ1-1; D perhaps matches TRBD1 (6 bases). The CDR3 is 15 amino acids. Germline lookup yields CDR1 LGHNA and CDR2 YNFKEQ. Here the CDR3 reads CASSPGGAPDTEAFF. The CDR3 nucleotides are TGTGCCAGTAGCCCCGGGGGGGCGCCGGACACTGAAGCTTTCTTT.

The chain recombines TRBV14 with TRBJ2-7; D is uncertain. The germline CDR1 and CDR2 sequences are SGHDN and FVKESK. V shed 3 bases and J shed 11 bases, with 17 bases lying between them. The CDR3 covers 13 residues. The CDR3 coding sequence is TGTGCCAGCAGCCACGGCACATCCTCTACTAAGTACTTC. Translation gives CASSHGTSSTKYF.

V usage is TRBV7-2 and J usage is TRBJ1-1; D uncertain. Trimming removed 6 bases from V and 0 bases from J, with 14 bases in between. This CDR3 contains 15 residues. Germline values: CDR1 SGHTA, CDR2 FQGNSA. The CDR3 DNA reads as TGTGCCAGCAGTCCGGGTGGAACGGTGAACACTGAAGCTTTCTTT. Its protein product is CASSPGGTVNTEAFF.

The V call is TRBV6-6, the J call TRBJ2-3, with a tentative D call TRBD2 (6 bases). The V gene's germline CDR1 is MNHNY and CDR2 SVGAGI (reference sequence). This CDR3 is 12 amino acids long. V was pared by 8 bases and J by 6 bases, with 12 bases between. The CDR3 DNA reads TGTGCCAGCTGTCCGGGGGTGGATACGCAGTATTTT. Residues: CASCPGVDTQYF.

The genes are TRBV5-1 and TRBJ2-1; 11 bases align to TRBD2. Trimming cost V 4 bases and J 5 bases; bases outside gene matches: 8. The V gene's germline CDR1 is SGHRS and CDR2 YFSETQ. This CDR3 spans 16 amino acids. In nucleotides, the CDR3 is TGCGCCAGCAGCCCGGTAGCGGGGGGGCCCCACAATGAGCAGTTCTTC. Protein product: CASSPVAGGPHNEQFF.

The chain employs TRBV9 and TRBJ2-7, with TRBD1 identical over 9 bases. In germline, CDR1 is SGDLS, CDR2 YYNGEE. The CDR3 loop spans 17 amino acids. Trimming cost V 0 bases and J 5 bases; bases outside gene matches: 12. This chain's CDR3 is CASSVDMTGGVIHEQYF. The CDR3 DNA reads as TGTGCCAGCAGCGTAGATATGACAGGGGGGGTCATCCACGAGCAGTACTTC.

J is TRBJ2-6 and V is TRBV18; TRBD1 matches at 10 bases. The germline V gene encodes CDR1 KGHSH and CDR2 LQKENI. The CDR3 loop spans 17 amino acids. Germline trimming cut 3 bases from V and 2 bases from J; bases unmatched to any gene: 4. CDR3 in DNA: TGTGCCAGCTCACCGTGGGACAGGGGAACTGGGGCCAACGTCCTGACTTTC. The encoded protein is CASSPWDRGTGANVLTF.

This rearrangement joins TRBV28 to TRBJ1-1; 9 bases fit TRBD1. The CDR3 runs to 14 residues. The J segment lost 7 bases and the V segment lost 6 bases, leaving 9 bases of the junction unmatched. CDR1 is MDHEN, CDR2 SYDVKM, per germline. This CDR3 is CASRYGTGYVEAFF. The CDR3 coding sequence is TGTGCCAGCAGGTACGGGACAGGGTATGTTGAAGCTTTCTTT.

The rearrangement links TRBV10-2 to TRBJ1-2, with 7 bases identical to TRBD1. The CDR3 is 13 amino acids. Germline V gene data show CDR1 as WSHSY and CDR2 as SAAADI. V trimming: 11 bases; J trimming: 2 bases; junction bases outside the gene matches: 8. The CDR3 spells CAVAGQLNYGYTF. The CDR3 nucleotides are TGCGCCGTCGCGGGACAGCTAAACTATGGCTACACCTTC.

This rearrangement joins TRBV4-3 to TRBJ1-2; 7 bases map to TRBD1. The CDR3 is 15 residues long. Germline CDR1 LGHNA, CDR2 YSLEER. V dropped 0 bases and J dropped 6; count of bases not matched to a gene: 7. The CDR3 region has the DNA TGCGCCAGCAGCCAAGAAGTTGAGACAGGGCATGGCTACACCTTC. Translated: CASSQEVETGHGYTF.

The V and J genes are TRBV10-2 and TRBJ2-7; the match to TRBD1 covers 7 bases. V shed 2 bases and J 5 bases; nucleotides not matched to a gene: 9. CDR1 and CDR2 from the germline V gene are WSHSY and SAAADI. This CDR3 region has 15 residues. The CDR3 DNA follows: TGCGCCAGCAGTGAGCCTCGGACAGGACGCCACGAGCAGTACTTC. This encodes CASSEPRTGRHEQYF.

On this clone itself: It is unclear where the CDR3 begins or ends on the DNA, so no DNA is shown, and the CDR3 is as TCRdb lists it. The V and J genes are TRBV11-1 and TRBJ1-1. Including both end residues, the CDR3 is 12 amino acids long. Germline CDR1 SGHAT, CDR2 FQDESV (reference sequence). The CDR3: CASSFGGGAGFF.

The DNA for the CDR3 is TGTGCCAGCAAACCAATTGACAGGGGACGAGAGACCCAGTACTTC. It translates to CASKPIDRGRETQYF. The V and J genes are TRBV7-6 and TRBJ2-5, with 8 positions matching TRBD1. The CDR3 totals 15 residues. J was trimmed by 4 bases and V by 7 bases; bases with no gene match: 11. CDR1 is SGHVS and CDR2 is FNYEAQ in the germline V gene.

The chain carries TRBV6-6 and TRBJ2-2; no reliable D call. CDR3 length: 13 residues. V dropped 4 bases and J dropped 4 bases, with 7 bases sitting between them. Germline V gives CDR1 MNHNY, CDR2 SVGAGI (reference sequence). In DNA, the CDR3 is TGTGCCAGCAGTTTCCGCGGCACCGGGGAGCTGTTTTTT. This sequence encodes CASSFRGTGELFF.